A single sample is the source of the 17 T cell receptor beta chains below, sequenced in a study of control samples from healthy donors and cancer patients. Measured with immunoSEQ multiplex PCR; TCRdb has only the in-frame clones, and not every one. The sample contains 28,000 or so clones, 80% to 85% of which appear only once. The sequencing input was PBMCs. The receptors shown here come from a man aged 60 to 75 with colorectal cancer.

The CDR3 region has the DNA TGTGCCAGCTCACAGACGAACACCGGGGAGCTGTTTTTT. It yields the protein CASSQTNTGELFF. This chain joins TRBV18 and TRBJ2-2; D uncertain. CDR3 size: 13 residues. The germline V gene encodes CDR1 KGHSH and CDR2 LQKENI. Trimming removed 4 bases at V and 0 bases at J, with 3 bases between.

The V gene is TRBV9, the J gene TRBJ1-1; no firm D call. The germline gives CDR1 SGDLS, CDR2 YYNGEE. Deletions cut 0 bases from V and 4 bases from J, with 10 bases between. The CDR3 runs 14 residues. CDR3 in DNA: TGTGCCAGCAGCGTAGAGCGGGGAAGCACTGAAGCTTTCTTT. This sequence encodes CASSVERGSTEAFF. Looking up the rest from reference TRBV9 and TRBJ1-1 gives the full variable domain: DSGVTQTPKHLITATGQRVTLRCSPRSGDLSVYWYQQSLDQGLQFLIQYYNGEERAKGNILERFSAQQFPDLHSELNLSSLELGDSALYFCASSVERGSTEAFFGQGTRLTVV.

The chain has TRBV6-5 and TRBJ2-7; D gene ambiguous. The CDR3 contains 15 residues. Germline V gives CDR1 MNHEY, CDR2 SVGAGI. V gave up 4 bases and J gave up 0 bases, with 13 bases separating them. CDR3 DNA sequence: TGTGCCAGCAGTTCCCGACTGATTCGCTCCTACGAGCAGTACTTC. Encoded protein: CASSSRLIRSYEQYF.

The chain recombines TRBV27 with TRBJ1-5; D gene ambiguous. The germline CDR1 and CDR2 sequences are MNHEY and SMNVEV (reference sequence). V lost 2 bases to trimming and J lost 8 bases, with 10 bases between them. This CDR3 spans 13 amino acids. CDR3 nucleotide sequence: TGTGCCAGCAGTTTAGGGCGTTGGGAGCCCCAGCATTTT. It specifies CASSLGRWEPQHF.

The rearrangement joins TRBV30 to TRBJ1-2; possible D gene TRBD1, 6 bases. Between the trimmed V and J ends, which lost 2 bases and 8 bases, there was a span of 9 bases. Germline lookup yields CDR1 GTSNPN and CDR2 SVGIG (reference sequence). The CDR3 loop spans 11 amino acids. The CDR3 DNA reads as TGTGCCTGGAGTCCGGGGGCGGGCTACACCTTC. It specifies CAWSPGAGYTF. The full variable domain, with the rest looked up from reference TRBV30 and TRBJ1-2, is SQTIHQWPATLVQPVGSPLSLECTVEGTSNPNLYWYRQAAGRGLQLLFYSVGIGQISSEVPQNLSASRPQDRQFILSSKKLLLSDSGFYLCAWSPGAGYTFGSGTRLTVV.

The chain combines TRBV11-2 with TRBJ1-6; D is undetermined. The CDR3 loop spans 16 amino acids. Trimming shortened V by 0 bases and J by 7 bases, and 13 bases separated the two germline ends. CDR1 is SGHAT and CDR2 is FQNNGV in the germline V gene. The CDR3 DNA follows: TGTGCCAGCAGCTTAGAGATCCCCGGACTCAATTCACCCCTCCACTTT. Its translation: CASSLEIPGLNSPLHF.

This chain connects TRBV27 to TRBJ2-3; 9 bases map to TRBD2. V lost 6 bases and J lost 6; bases outside the gene matches: 13. This CDR3 is built from 16 residues. Germline assignment: CDR1 MNHEY and CDR2 SMNVEV (reference sequence). The CDR3 region has the DNA TGTGCCAGCAGCACCTGGGGCGGGGGGGCTGCGGATACGCAGTATTTT. Translation gives CASSTWGGGAADTQYF.

The rearrangement joins TRBV6-1 to TRBJ2-7; D is unclear. This CDR3 comprises 15 residues. V lost 2 bases and J lost 5, with 16 bases in between. Germline V gene lookup returns CDR1 MNHNS and CDR2 SASEGT. The CDR3 protein is CASSERRPLGNEQYV. The CDR3 DNA reads TGTGCCAGCAGTGAAAGGCGGCCCCTGGGGAACGAGCAGTACGTC.

The chain employs TRBV3-1 (or the pseudogene TRBV3-2) and TRBJ2-7; the match to TRBD1 covers 11 bases. CDR1 is LGHDT, CDR2 YNNKEL, per germline (reference sequence). The CDR3 sequence is 14 residues long. V lost 5 bases, J lost 12 bases, and 12 bases stayed unmatched. The CDR3 loop reads CASSVGQGENPPYF. CDR3 nucleotides: TGTGCCAGCAGCGTGGGACAGGGGGAAAACCCGCCGTACTTC.

The V gene is TRBV7-9, the J gene TRBJ2-5, with D perhaps being TRBD1 or TRBD2 (7 bases each). The length of the CDR3 is 15 residues. V was shortened by 1 base and J by 4 bases, with 13 bases between the two germline ends. Per the germline V gene, CDR1 is SEHNR and CDR2 is FQNEAQ (reference sequence). CDR3 DNA sequence: TGTGCCAGCAGCTTAGGTACAGGGGAGGGAGAGACCCAGTACTTC. It codes for CASSLGTGEGETQYF.

The chain carries TRBV18 and TRBJ2-6, with 7 bases lining up with TRBD1. The J segment lost 1 base and the V segment lost 1 base, leaving 7 bases of the junction unmatched. The CDR3 has 18 amino acids. Germline CDR1 and CDR2: KGHSH and LQKENI. The CDR3 protein is CASSPQGATASGANVLTF. DNA of the CDR3: TGTGCCAGCTCACCACAGGGGGCAACGGCTTCTGGGGCCAACGTCCTGACTTTC.

In DNA form, the CDR3 reads TGTGCCAGCAGCGTAGCGACTAGCGGGGGGGCCAGCCGAGAGACCCAGTACTTC. This sequence encodes CASSVATSGGASRETQYF. V is TRBV9 and J is TRBJ2-5; 14 bases fit TRBD2. CDR1 is SGDLS and CDR2 is YYNGEE in the germline V gene. Trimming removed 0 bases from V and 4 bases from J; junction bases left unmatched: 8. This CDR3 comprises 18 residues.

The chain links TRBV9 to TRBJ1-1, with a weak D call TRBD1 (6 bases). Trimming removed 4 bases at V and 2 bases at J, with 18 bases between. The CDR3 consists of 16 residues. The V gene's germline CDR1 is SGDLS and CDR2 YYNGEE. The chain's CDR3 is CASSPGHLNLNTEAFF. DNA of the CDR3: TGTGCCAGCAGCCCGGGACATTTAAATCTTAACACTGAAGCTTTCTTT. Full variable domain (remainder filled in from reference TRBV9 and TRBJ1-1): DSGVTQTPKHLITATGQRVTLRCSPRSGDLSVYWYQQSLDQGLQFLIQYYNGEERAKGNILERFSAQQFPDLHSELNLSSLELGDSALYFCASSPGHLNLNTEAFFGQGTRLTVV.

This chain joins TRBV6-5 and TRBJ2-7, with 7 bases matching TRBD1. This CDR3 has 14 residues. Germline V gene data show CDR1 as MNHEY and CDR2 as SVGAGI. V gave up 3 bases and J gave up 3 bases; unmatched junction bases: 5. The CDR3 DNA reads TGTGCCAGCAGTTATTTTGGGGACAGCTACGAGCAGTACTTC. Its protein product is CASSYFGDSYEQYF.

The chain couples TRBV7-9 to TRBJ2-1, with a weak D call TRBD1 (5 bases). This CDR3 spans 17 amino acids. V lost 1 base to trimming and J lost 5 bases, with 18 bases between them. Germline CDR1 is SEHNR and CDR2 is FQNEAQ (reference sequence). DNA of the CDR3: TGTGCCAGCAGCTTAGGGGGAAGTCCTGGGGCCAACAATGAGCAGTTCTTC. Encoded protein: CASSLGGSPGANNEQFF.

This rearrangement joins TRBV5-1 to TRBJ2-2; TRBD1 might be the D (7 bases). Germline CDR1 SGHRS, CDR2 YFSETQ. V was cut by 4 bases and J by 6 bases, with 16 bases left in between. The CDR3 totals 15 residues. CDR3 residues: CASSPRGAFAGELFF. The CDR3 DNA sequence: TGCGCCAGCAGCCCCAGGGGGGCGTTTGCCGGGGAGCTGTTTTTT.

The sample holds a few counts of this clone. The J gene is TRBJ1-1, the V gene TRBV29-1; D is perhaps TRBD1 (5 bases). The CDR3 runs 20 residues. With 0 bases removed from V and 1 base from J, the gap between germline ends came to 27 bases. Per germline, CDR1 SQVTM and CDR2 ANQGSEA. The CDR3 region has the DNA TGCAGCGTTGAAGATACCCCCCCCCGGGGCCGACGAGGGGAGAACACTGAAGCTTTCTTT. This gives the protein CSVEDTPPRGRRGENTEAFF.